This T cell receptor beta chain was captured in a study of T cells after yellow fever vaccination. Regarding the study as a whole: The booster saw the reappearance of most primary-vaccination clones (roughly 96% CD4, roughly 87% CD8).

TCRdb recomputed calls from the 5' RACE reads with MiXCR, one row per CDR3 protein. The table records hundreds of thousands of distinct CDR3 sequences, approximately 3.8% of them present only once. This clonotype occurred a few times. Its antigen is as yet unknown. Germline V gene sequence: CDR1 LGHNA, CDR2 YNFKEQ. The CDR3 runs to 17 residues. V dropped 1 base and J dropped 5; count of bases not matched to a gene: 6. V and J are TRBV4-2 and TRBJ2-3; 13 nucleotides agree with TRBD2. The source was PBMCs, collected on the day of the yellow fever booster vaccination. The source is a man in his late teens or twenties who received the YFV17D yellow fever vaccine. The CDR3: CASSQARLAGGLDTQYF. CDR3 DNA sequence: TGTGCCAGCAGCCAAGCCCGACTAGCGGGGGGTTTAGATACGCAGTATTTT.